Following are 29 T cell receptor beta chains from one sample sequenced in a study of glioma-infiltrating T cells after dendritic cell vaccination. The method was immunoSEQ multiplex PCR; TCRdb's version includes in-frame clones alone and lacks a portion of them. The table has tens of thousands of clones, more than 65% seen once. Sequenced here: blood, sampled before dendritic cell vaccination. These receptors all stem from a human donor with glioblastoma.

Note on this clone: The sample carries other DNA sequences with the same CDR3. The chain links TRBV2 to TRBJ2-7; 9 positions agree with TRBD1. This CDR3 has 14 residues. With V trimmed by 6 bases and J by 1 base, 4 bases remained unmatched. In germline, CDR1 is SNHLY, CDR2 FYNNEI. The CDR3 spells CASSRDRVSYEQYV. As DNA, the CDR3 is TGTGCCAGCAGCCGGGACAGGGTGTCCTACGAGCAGTACGTC.

V usage is TRBV11-1 and J usage is TRBJ2-1, with TRBD2 identical over 8 bases. CDR3 size: 17 residues. Unmatched junction bases numbered 12, after V lost 4 bases and J lost 4 bases. Per germline, CDR1 SGHAT and CDR2 FQDESV (reference sequence). CDR3 protein: CASSSSGAGATYNEQFF. DNA for the CDR3: TGTGCCAGCAGCTCCTCCGGAGCGGGGGCAACGTACAATGAGCAGTTCTTC.

This clone was seen a single time. This chain links TRBV19 with TRBJ2-4, with 7 bases that match TRBD1. Per the germline V gene, CDR1 is LNHDA and CDR2 is SQIVND (reference sequence). The ends lost 10 bases at V and 3 bases at J; junction bases unmatched: 12. CDR3 length: 15 amino acids. CDR3 nucleotide sequence: TGTGCCACTGTCACAGGGGAAAATGGCAAAAACATTCAGTACTTC. Residues: CATVTGENGKNIQYF. The complete variable domain, with remaining parts taken from reference TRBV19 and TRBJ2-4, reads DGGITQSPKYLFRKEGQNVTLSCEQNLNHDAMYWYRQDPGQGLRLIYYSQIVNDFQKGDIAEGYSVSREKKESFPLTVTSAQKNPTAFYLCATVTGENGKNIQYFGAGTRLSVL.

The chain employs TRBV5-6 and TRBJ1-2, with D possibly matching TRBD1 (6 bases). CDR3 length: 13 amino acids. Trimming cost V 0 bases and J 8 bases, with 11 bases left between them. Germline CDR1 is SGHDT and CDR2 is YYEEEE. The CDR3 DNA reads TGTGCCAGCAGCTTGGGCAGGGGAGACGGCTACACCTTC. It translates to CASSLGRGDGYTF.

The rearrangement links TRBV19 to TRBJ1-5, with TRBD1 matching over 7 bases. Germline trimming cut 7 bases from V and 7 bases from J; bases unmatched to any gene: 13. The CDR3 is 15 residues long. CDR1 and CDR2 from the germline V gene are LNHDA and SQIVND (reference sequence). CDR3 region: CASTTTGMVGQPQHF. In nucleotides, the CDR3 is TGTGCCAGTACCACGACAGGGATGGTCGGGCAGCCCCAGCATTTT.

The rearrangement uses TRBV5-1 and TRBJ1-4, with D possibly matching TRBD1 (6 bases). V lost 2 bases and J 7 bases, leaving 12 bases between the germline ends. Germline values: CDR1 SGHRS, CDR2 YFSETQ. The CDR3 is 14 residues long. The chain's CDR3 is CASSFPGATEKLFF. CDR3 DNA: TGCGCCAGCAGCTTTCCAGGGGCTACTGAAAAACTGTTTTTT.

The rearrangement uses TRBV7-9 and TRBJ1-1; D possibly corresponds to TRBD1 (5 bases). Germline V gives CDR1 SEHNR, CDR2 FQNEAQ (reference sequence). The V gene lost 5 bases and the J gene lost 4 bases, with 11 bases spanning the gap. The CDR3 has 13 residues. The CDR3 region is CASSGIRVTEAFF. The CDR3 DNA follows: TGTGCCAGCAGCGGAATCAGGGTCACTGAAGCTTTCTTT.

The chain joins TRBV27 to TRBJ1-6, with 9 bases lining up with TRBD1. Losses at the gene ends were 2 bases for V and 10 bases for J; bases not matched to a gene: 6. The CDR3 spans 15 residues. The germline V gene encodes CDR1 MNHEY and CDR2 SMNVEV (reference sequence). The CDR3 is CASSLGDRVWSPLHF. CDR3 in DNA: TGTGCCAGCAGTTTAGGGGACAGGGTATGGTCACCCCTCCACTTT.

The chain carries TRBV19 and TRBJ2-1; 11 positions agree with TRBD2. CDR1 LNHDA and CDR2 SQIVND come from the germline V gene (reference sequence). The CDR3 loop spans 21 amino acids. The ends lost 5 bases at V and 1 base at J; junction bases unmatched: 19. CDR3 amino acids: CASSAGISGRVFSRSYNEQFF. CDR3 DNA sequence: TGTGCCAGTAGTGCGGGGATTAGCGGGAGGGTATTTTCAAGATCCTACAATGAGCAGTTCTTC.

A few counts support this clone. The rearrangement uses TRBV6-6 and TRBJ2-1, with 7 bases that match TRBD1. The CDR3 length is 14 residues. From germline, CDR1 is MNHNY and CDR2 SVGAGI (reference sequence). V shed 8 bases and J 1 base; nucleotides not matched to a gene: 5. In nucleotides, the CDR3 is TGTGCCAGCGGGTCGGACAGGTCCTACAATGAGCAGTTCTTC. Translated: CASGSDRSYNEQFF.

Many counts were recorded for this clone. This chain joins TRBV6-5 and TRBJ1-2; D is possibly TRBD1 (6 bases). Germline CDR1 is MNHEY and CDR2 is SVGAGI. Trimming removed 4 bases at V and 0 bases at J, with 6 bases between. The CDR3 covers 13 residues. The CDR3 here is CASSWDTNYGYTF. DNA of the CDR3: TGTGCCAGCAGTTGGGACACTAACTATGGCTACACCTTC.

The genes are TRBV13 and TRBJ1-1; D is unresolved. V was cut by 2 bases and J by 2 bases, with 9 bases left in between. Germline V lookup: CDR1 PRHDT, CDR2 FYEKMQ (reference sequence). The CDR3 covers 14 residues. The DNA of the CDR3 is TGTGCCAGCAGCTTACATTCAGAAAACACTGAAGCTTTCTTT. This gives the protein CASSLHSENTEAFF.

This clone was observed once. This sequence joins TRBV27 and TRBJ1-1; 7 bases line up with TRBD1. V lost 8 bases to trimming and J lost 3 bases; unmatched junction nucleotides: 15. This CDR3 contains 16 residues. From germline, CDR1 is MNHEY and CDR2 SMNVEV (reference sequence). CDR3: CASRRDSLSLHTEAFF. Written as DNA, the CDR3 is TGTGCCAGCCGACGGGACAGTCTTTCCTTACACACTGAAGCTTTCTTT.

V usage is TRBV6-4 and J usage is TRBJ2-2; TRBD1 matches 10 bases. J lost 3 bases, V lost 4 bases, and 8 bases had no gene match. Germline loops: CDR1 MRHNA, CDR2 SNTAGT. The CDR3 has 17 residues. The CDR3 DNA reads TGTGCCAGCAGTGCCAAACCGGGACAGGGGCACACCGGGGAGCTGTTTTTT. This codes for CASSAKPGQGHTGELFF.

J is TRBJ1-3 and V is TRBV19, with D possibly being TRBD1 (6 bases). CDR3 length equals 16 residues. Germline V lookup: CDR1 LNHDA, CDR2 SQIVND (reference sequence). V was shortened by 1 base and J by 0 bases, with 10 bases between the two germline ends. CDR3 loop: CASSIVQGPSGNTIYF. The CDR3, as DNA: TGTGCCAGTAGTATAGTTCAGGGGCCCTCTGGAAACACCATATATTTT.

This clone was found once. CDR3 in amino acids: CAISEFGQGSQPQHF. CDR3 in DNA: TGTGCCATCAGTGAGTTTGGTCAGGGGAGTCAGCCCCAGCATTTT. The J gene is TRBJ1-5, the V gene TRBV10-3, with D tentatively TRBD1 (6 bases). The CDR3 has 15 residues. CDR1 and CDR2 from the germline V gene are ENHRY and SYGVKD. Trimming cost V 1 base and J 6 bases, with 13 bases left between them.

This clone was found once. The V and J genes are TRBV6-1 and TRBJ2-7; TRBD1 matches 8 bases. The CDR3 is 16 residues long. J was trimmed by 9 bases and V by 0 bases; bases with no gene match: 13. The germline V gene encodes CDR1 MNHNS and CDR2 SASEGT. The CDR3 region is CASSEAGTGPSNGQYV. DNA of the CDR3: TGTGCCAGCAGTGAAGCTGGGACAGGCCCTTCGAATGGGCAGTACGTC.

This chain joins TRBV5-1 and TRBJ2-2; tentative D call: TRBD2 (6 bases). CDR1 and CDR2 from the germline V gene are SGHRS and YFSETQ. The V end lost 4 bases, the J end lost 0 bases, and 22 bases lay between the germline ends. CDR3 length: 19 residues. CDR3 in DNA: TGCGCCAGCAGCCCCTCCCCCCTAGCGACTGTCGCGAACACCGGGGAGCTGTTTTTT. Its protein is CASSPSPLATVANTGELFF. The variable domain in full, completed from reference TRBV5-1 and TRBJ2-2, reads KAGVTQTPRYLIKTRGQQVTLSCSPISGHRSVSWYQQTPGQGLQFLFEYFSETQRNKGNFPGRFSGRQFSNSRSEMNVSTLELGDSALYLCASSPSPLATVANTGELFFGEGSRLTVL.

CDR3 sequence reads: CASSPDISSGNTIYF. CDR3 DNA sequence: TGTGCCAGCAGCCCGGACATTAGCTCTGGAAACACCATATATTTT. This chain uses TRBV7-2 with TRBJ1-3; D is perhaps TRBD1 (5 bases). CDR3 length equals 15 residues. Germline V CDR1 and CDR2: SGHTA, FQGNSA. With 5 bases removed from V and 0 bases from J, the gap between germline ends came to 11 bases.

CDR3 amino acids: CAWSGGLSYEQYV. The CDR3 DNA reads as TGTGCCTGGAGCGGGGGACTCTCCTACGAGCAGTACGTC. The rearrangement links TRBV30 to TRBJ2-7, with a tentative D call TRBD2 (6 bases). V lost 3 bases and J 0 bases, leaving 9 bases between the germline ends. The CDR3 runs to 13 residues. Germline V gene sequence: CDR1 GTSNPN, CDR2 SVGIG (reference sequence).

CDR3 DNA: TGTGCCAGCAGGACGGGACAGGCCTATGGCTACACCTTC. Translating it yields CASRTGQAYGYTF. The chain links TRBV6-1 to TRBJ1-2, with TRBD1 matching over 8 bases. This CDR3 contains 13 residues. In germline, CDR1 is MNHNS, CDR2 SASEGT. V shed 6 bases, J shed 4 bases, and the junction held 4 bases outside the gene matches.

The chain joins TRBV27 to TRBJ1-5; TRBD1 matches 9 bases. V shed 2 bases, J shed 3 bases, and the junction held 14 bases outside the gene matches. CDR3 length: 19 amino acids. Per germline, CDR1 MNHEY and CDR2 SMNVEV (reference sequence). Written as DNA, the CDR3 is TGTGCCAGCAGTTTAAGGCCGGGACAGGGAGGGCTTTACAATCAGCCCCAGCATTTT. It codes for CASSLRPGQGGLYNQPQHF.

The chain carries TRBV7-2 and TRBJ2-5; maybe TRBD2 (5 bases). Trimming shortened V by 1 base and J by 9 bases, and 12 bases separated the two germline ends. Per germline, CDR1 SGHTA and CDR2 FQGNSA. The CDR3 is 13 residues long. The CDR3 loop reads CASSLGMLGAQYF. The CDR3 DNA follows: TGTGCCAGCAGCTTAGGGATGCTCGGGGCCCAGTACTTC.

This clone was recorded only once. The rearrangement links TRBV7-9 to TRBJ2-3, with TRBD2 matching 7 bases. The CDR3 runs to 17 residues. In germline, CDR1 is SEHNR, CDR2 FQNEAQ (reference sequence). The ends lost 0 bases at V and 1 base at J; junction bases unmatched: 7. This CDR3 reads CASSLAVGGRRTDTQYF. Here the CDR3 DNA reads TGTGCCAGCAGCTTAGCGGTGGGAGGGCGTCGCACAGATACGCAGTATTTT.

The gene calls are TRBV5-4 and TRBJ2-7; 8 bases line up with TRBD1. This CDR3 contains 16 residues. Germline V gene lookup returns CDR1 SGHNT and CDR2 YYREEE (reference sequence). Trimming took 4 bases from V and 7 from J; bases not matched to a gene: 16. Written as DNA, the CDR3 is TGTGCCAGCAGCCGGGATGTCCGGACAGGGTTTTATGAGCAGTACTTC. This codes for CASSRDVRTGFYEQYF.

The chain is built from TRBV11-2 and TRBJ2-1; the D gene is possibly TRBD2 (6 bases). Germline V gene sequence: CDR1 SGHAT, CDR2 FQNNGV. Trimming shortened V by 1 base and J by 9 bases, and 13 bases separated the two germline ends. This CDR3 is 14 amino acids long. The CDR3 DNA is TGTGCCAGCAGCTTAGTCCCACTAGCTGGTGAGCAGTTCTTC. Translated, it gives CASSLVPLAGEQFF.

V is TRBV19 and J is TRBJ1-2; 8 bases match TRBD1. J lost 7 bases, V lost 4 bases, and 8 bases had no gene match. Germline V CDR1 and CDR2: LNHDA, SQIVND (reference sequence). This CDR3 comprises 14 residues. CDR3 sequence: CASSTQLTGGGYTF. CDR3 sequence (DNA): TGTGCCAGTAGTACCCAGCTCACAGGGGGTGGCTACACCTTC. Together with reference TRBV19 and TRBJ1-2, the CDR3 gives the full variable domain: DGGITQSPKYLFRKEGQNVTLSCEQNLNHDAMYWYRQDPGQGLRLIYYSQIVNDFQKGDIAEGYSVSREKKESFPLTVTSAQKNPTAFYLCASSTQLTGGGYTFGSGTRLTVV.

V usage is TRBV6-5 and J usage is TRBJ2-7, with 9 bases identical to TRBD1. Germline loops: CDR1 MNHEY, CDR2 SVGAGI. Trimming at V came to 6 bases and at J to 5 bases, leaving 8 bases not matched to a gene. This CDR3 has 14 amino acids. Here the CDR3 reads CASRRNRDRDEQYF. The CDR3 DNA reads TGTGCCAGCAGGCGCAACCGGGACAGGGACGAGCAGTACTTC.

The chain has TRBV5-1 and TRBJ2-2; D may be TRBD1 (5 bases). The length of the CDR3 is 19 residues. V was shortened by 1 base and J by 2 bases, with 21 bases between the two germline ends. Germline assignment: CDR1 SGHRS and CDR2 YFSETQ. The CDR3 loop is CASSLRTQTRQGNTGELFF. The CDR3 DNA sequence: TGCGCCAGCAGCTTGAGGACCCAAACCCGCCAGGGAAACACCGGGGAGCTGTTTTTT.